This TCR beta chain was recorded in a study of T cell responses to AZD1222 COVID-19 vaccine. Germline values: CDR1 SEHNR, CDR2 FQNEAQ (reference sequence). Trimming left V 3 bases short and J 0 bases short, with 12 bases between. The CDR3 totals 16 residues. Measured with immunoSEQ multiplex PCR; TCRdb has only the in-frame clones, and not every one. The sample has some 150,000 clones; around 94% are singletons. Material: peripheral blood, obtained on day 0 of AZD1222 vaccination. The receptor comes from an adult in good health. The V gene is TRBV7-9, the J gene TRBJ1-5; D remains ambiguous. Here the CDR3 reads CASSFSPRNSNQPQHF. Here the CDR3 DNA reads TGTGCCAGCAGCTTTTCCCCCAGGAATAGCAATCAGCCCCAGCATTTT.